This is a list of T cell receptor beta chains from one sample in a study of T cell responses to AZD1222 COVID-19 vaccine. Some clones are missing from TCRdb's copy, which holds only in-frame ones; the method was immunoSEQ multiplex PCR. The sample consists of roughly 150,000 clones, roughly 91% of them appearing once. This specimen consisted of peripheral blood, obtained 28 days after the second AZD1222 dose. These receptors were collected from an adult who received the AZD1222 COVID-19 vaccine. The CDR3 runs from the conserved cysteine through the conserved F or W.

j_call | v_call | cdr3_aa
TRBJ2-5 | TRBV5-1 | CASSSEGRVETQYF
TRBJ2-7 | TRBV18 | CASSPILSYEQYF
TRBJ2-1 | TRBV5-1 | CATGDIYNEQFF
TRBJ2-3 | TRBV4-1 | CASSRGGFGGDTQYF
TRBJ2-7 | TRBV29-1 | CSVVLSGLFYEQYF
TRBJ2-7 | TRBV11-2 | CASSHPPRTSGDSYEQYF
TRBJ2-7 | TRBV3-1/TRBV3-2 | CASSQFTDYEQYF
TRBJ1-2 | TRBV6-6 | CASSRTGHTYGYTF
TRBJ1-2 | TRBV10-2 | CASSESGQYISNYGYTF
TRBJ1-5 | TRBV9 | CASSVAVGVLNQPQHF
TRBJ1-2 | TRBV6-2/TRBV6-3 | CASSPQEDRRRGYTF
TRBJ2-2 | TRBV27 | CASRTMLGDTGELFF
TRBJ1-6 | TRBV7-6 | CASSLERPKGAYNSPLHF
TRBJ1-1 | TRBV18 | CASSPQVMNTEAFF
TRBJ1-2 | TRBV6-1 | CASSSSSAERGYTF
TRBJ1-1 | TRBV18 | CASSPDRTNTEAFF